Following are 5 T cell receptor beta chains from one sample sequenced in a study of CD8 T cells in Susac syndrome. cDNA came from approximately 0.5 to 1 ug RNA primed by random hexamers. TCRdb analysed the immunoSEQ multiplex PCR reads with MiXCR anew, one entry per CDR3 protein. The repertoire holds 150,000 or so distinct CDR3 sequences, around 93% seen once, with 0.13% in the top ten. The specimen was CD4+ T cells from PBMCs. Receptor source: a human donor in good health.

J is TRBJ2-2 and V is TRBV7-2; D is unresolved. Trimming removed 5 bases at V and 5 bases at J, with 9 bases between. Germline CDR1 is SGHTA and CDR2 is FQGNSA. This CDR3 is 13 amino acids long. The CDR3: CASSPHPTGELFF. The CDR3 nucleotides read TGTGCCAGCAGCCCGCACCCGACCGGGGAGCTGTTTTTT.

The V gene is TRBV3-1, the J gene TRBJ2-3; D gene uncertain. This CDR3 is built from 12 residues. Germline CDR1 and CDR2: LGHDT and YNNKEL (reference sequence). Between the trimmed V and J ends, which lost 4 bases and 6 bases, there was a span of 8 bases. The CDR3 sequence is CASSPSSDTQYF. DNA for the CDR3: TGTGCCAGCAGCCCCTCGTCCGATACGCAGTATTTT.

This clonotype showed up just a few times. The chain couples TRBV20-1 to TRBJ2-7, with 10 positions matching TRBD2. The germline CDR1 and CDR2 sequences are DFQATT and SNEGSKA (reference sequence). The ends lost 1 base at V and 2 bases at J; junction bases unmatched: 2. The CDR3 has 14 residues. CDR3 residues: CSARGLAGAYEQYF. DNA for the CDR3: TGCAGTGCTAGAGGTCTAGCGGGGGCCTACGAGCAGTACTTC.

CDR3 in DNA: TGCGCCAGCAGCTTGTCGGGACAGACTAATGAAAAACTGTTTTTT. As protein: CASSLSGQTNEKLFF. The chain links TRBV5-1 to TRBJ1-4, with 7 bases that match TRBD1. From germline, CDR1 is SGHRS and CDR2 YFSETQ. Trimming removed 1 base from V and 2 bases from J; junction bases left unmatched: 2. The CDR3 totals 15 residues.

J is TRBJ2-5 and V is TRBV29-1; D possibly corresponds to TRBD1 (6 bases). CDR3 size: 13 residues. Trimming took off 5 bases at V and 4 bases at J, with 14 bases between the two ends. CDR1 and CDR2 from the germline V gene are SQVTM and ANQGSEA. The CDR3 protein is CSVNERGLETQYF. CDR3 nucleotide sequence: TGCAGCGTTAATGAGAGGGGGTTAGAGACCCAGTACTTC. Variable domain in full (rest from reference TRBV29-1 and TRBJ2-5): SAVISQKPSRDICQRGTSLTIQCQVDSQVTMMFWYRQQPGQSLTLIATANQGSEATYESGFVIDKFPISRPNLTFSTLTVSNMSPEDSSIYLCSVNERGLETQYFGPGTRLLVL.